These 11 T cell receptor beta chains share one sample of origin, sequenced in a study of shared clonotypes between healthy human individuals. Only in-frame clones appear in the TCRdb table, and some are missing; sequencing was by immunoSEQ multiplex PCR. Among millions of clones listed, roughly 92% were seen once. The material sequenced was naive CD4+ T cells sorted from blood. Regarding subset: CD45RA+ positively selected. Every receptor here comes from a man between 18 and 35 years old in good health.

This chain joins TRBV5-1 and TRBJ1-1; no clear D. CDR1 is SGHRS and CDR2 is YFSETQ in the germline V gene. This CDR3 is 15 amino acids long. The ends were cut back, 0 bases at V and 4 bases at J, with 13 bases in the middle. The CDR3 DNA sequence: TGCGCCAGCAGCTTGGTTAGTCGGGCTACCACTGAAGCTTTCTTT. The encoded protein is CASSLVSRATTEAFF.

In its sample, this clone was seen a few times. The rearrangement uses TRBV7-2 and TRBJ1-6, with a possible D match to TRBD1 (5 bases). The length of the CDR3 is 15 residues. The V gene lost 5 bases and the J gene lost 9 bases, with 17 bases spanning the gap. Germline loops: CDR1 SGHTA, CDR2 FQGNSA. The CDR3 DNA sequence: TGTGCCAGCAGCCTCAGACCGACCGGGGGTTCACCCCTCCACTTT. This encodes CASSLRPTGGSPLHF.

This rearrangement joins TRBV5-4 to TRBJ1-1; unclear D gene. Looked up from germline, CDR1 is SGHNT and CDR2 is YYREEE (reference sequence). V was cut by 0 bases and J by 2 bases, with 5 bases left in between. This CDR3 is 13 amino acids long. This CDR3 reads CASSLGINTEAFF. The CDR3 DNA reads TGTGCCAGCAGCTTGGGCATTAACACTGAAGCTTTCTTT.

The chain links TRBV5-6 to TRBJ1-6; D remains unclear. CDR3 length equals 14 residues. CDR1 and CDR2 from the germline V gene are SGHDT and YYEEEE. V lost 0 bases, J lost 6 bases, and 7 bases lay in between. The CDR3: CASSLVLSNSPLHF. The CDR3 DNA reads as TGTGCCAGCAGCTTGGTATTGAGTAATTCACCCCTCCACTTT.

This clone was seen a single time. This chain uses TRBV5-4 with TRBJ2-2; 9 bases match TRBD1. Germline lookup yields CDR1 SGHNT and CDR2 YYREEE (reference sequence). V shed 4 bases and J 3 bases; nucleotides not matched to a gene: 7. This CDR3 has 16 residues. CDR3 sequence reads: CASSGRTGVDTGELFF. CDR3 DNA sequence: TGTGCCAGCAGCGGGCGGACAGGGGTAGACACCGGGGAGCTGTTTTTT.

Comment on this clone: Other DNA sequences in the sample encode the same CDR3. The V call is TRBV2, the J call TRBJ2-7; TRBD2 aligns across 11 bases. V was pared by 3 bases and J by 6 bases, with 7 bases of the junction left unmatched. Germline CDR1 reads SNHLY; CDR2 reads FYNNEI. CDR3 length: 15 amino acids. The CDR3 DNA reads TGTGCCAGCAGTGAGGCACTAGCGGGAGTCGGCGAGCAGTACTTC. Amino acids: CASSEALAGVGEQYF.

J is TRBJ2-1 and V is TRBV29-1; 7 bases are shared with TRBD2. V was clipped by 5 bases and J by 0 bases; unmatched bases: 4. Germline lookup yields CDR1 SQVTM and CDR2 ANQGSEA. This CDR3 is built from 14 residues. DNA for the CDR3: TGCAGCGTTTCTGGCGGGAGCTCCTACAATGAGCAGTTCTTC. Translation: CSVSGGSSYNEQFF.

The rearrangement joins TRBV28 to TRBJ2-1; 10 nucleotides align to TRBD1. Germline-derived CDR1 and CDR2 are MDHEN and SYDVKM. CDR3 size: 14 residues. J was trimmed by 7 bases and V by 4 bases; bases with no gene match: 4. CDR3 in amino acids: CASSWDRGTNEQFF. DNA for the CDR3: TGTGCCAGCAGTTGGGACAGGGGAACGAATGAGCAGTTCTTC.

CDR3 DNA sequence: TGTGCCAGCAGCAGGCGGGGGATAAAGGGCGACGAGCAGTACTTC. It yields the protein CASSRRGIKGDEQYF. V and J are TRBV5-6 and TRBJ2-7; 7 bases agree with TRBD2. This CDR3 contains 15 residues. V trimming: 4 bases; J trimming: 5 bases; junction bases outside the gene matches: 12. CDR1 and CDR2 from the germline V gene are SGHDT and YYEEEE.

The chain's CDR3 is CASSPTGTYYEQYF. The CDR3 DNA is TGTGCCAGTAGTCCTACCGGGACGTATTACGAGCAGTACTTC. The rearrangement links TRBV19 to TRBJ2-7; either TRBD1 or TRBD2 may supply D (5 bases each). Germline V CDR1 and CDR2: LNHDA, SQIVND (reference sequence). The V end lost 5 bases, the J end lost 4 bases, and 15 bases lay between the germline ends. The CDR3 loop spans 14 amino acids.

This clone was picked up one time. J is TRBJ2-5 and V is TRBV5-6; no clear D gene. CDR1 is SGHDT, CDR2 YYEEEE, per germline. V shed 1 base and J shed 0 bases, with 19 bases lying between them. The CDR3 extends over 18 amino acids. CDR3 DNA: TGTGCCAGCAGCTTGAGGGCGGTCGGAAGCTTGTACCAAGAGACCCAGTACTTC. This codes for CASSLRAVGSLYQETQYF.